The clone carrying this TCR beta chain came up once. The source of the sample is a study of PD-L1 blockade in urothelial cancer. The wider study: Once treatment had started, blood was analyzed at 3 weeks (second dose) and again at 6 weeks. A median of 141,255 T cells was found in the blood samples.

Germline V gene sequence: CDR1 MNHNY, CDR2 SVGAGI (reference sequence). Trimming took off 5 bases at V and 4 bases at J, with 14 bases between the two ends. The CDR3 consists of 14 residues. Some clones are missing from TCRdb's copy, which holds only in-frame ones; the method was immunoSEQ multiplex PCR. The sample comprises more than 45,000 clones, more than 70% of which are singletons, and 3.9% rests with the top ten. This chain connects TRBV6-6 to TRBJ1-2; tentative D call: TRBD1 (6 bases). The TCR originated in a man older than 75 with urothelial cancer. Sequenced material: PBMCs, taken around atezolizumab (anti-PD-L1) treatment. DNA of the CDR3: TGTGCCAGCAGTACCACAGGGAATTTCTATGGCTACACCTTC. It translates to CASSTTGNFYGYTF.